This is a list of T cell receptor beta chains from one sample in a study of post-analysis software for immune sequencing data. TCRdb used MiXCR to reprocess the PCR reads, holding one entry per CDR3 protein. The table lists 350,000 to 450,000 distinct CDR3 sequences, 30% to 45% of them singletons. The sample consisted of blood. These receptors were taken from a girl between 10 and 17 years old with multiple sclerosis. Both conserved end residues are part of each CDR3. Each record gives: J gene, D gene, V gene, clone size, CDR3 protein, CDR3 DNA. D genes are given only for firm matches. A clone size is listed for some rows: how often the clone was seen (once, few, many), or a class if it is expanded.

j_gene: TRBJ2-4
d_gene: .
v_gene: TRBV2
abundance: .
CDR3aa: CASSEEAKNIQYF
CDR3nt: TGTGCCAGCAGTGAAGAGGCCAAAAACATTCAGTACTTC

j_gene: TRBJ2-7
d_gene: TRBD1
v_gene: TRBV12-3/TRBV12-4
abundance: .
CDR3aa: CASSSQPGQGKGAAYEQYF
CDR3nt: TGTGCCAGCAGTTCCCAGCCGGGACAGGGAAAGGGGGCGGCCTACGAGCAGTACTTC

j_gene: TRBJ2-1
d_gene: .
v_gene: TRBV6-5
abundance: .
CDR3aa: CASSSIQRQEQFF
CDR3nt: TGTGCCAGCAGTTCAATCCAGCGACAGGAGCAGTTCTTC

j_gene: TRBJ2-1
d_gene: TRBD2
v_gene: TRBV13
abundance: few
CDR3aa: CASSISGGAEEQFF
CDR3nt: TGTGCCAGCAGCATTAGCGGGGGGGCTGAGGAGCAGTTCTTC

j_gene: TRBJ2-3
d_gene: .
v_gene: TRBV5-1
abundance: .
CDR3aa: CASSLEGRDLDTQYF
CDR3nt: TGCGCCAGCAGCTTGGAAGGACGGGACCTGGATACGCAGTATTTT

j_gene: TRBJ2-7
d_gene: TRBD2
v_gene: TRBV7-3
abundance: few
CDR3aa: CASSPERGPSLEQYF
CDR3nt: TGTGCCAGCAGCCCTGAGCGGGGGCCCTCCCTCGAGCAGTACTTC

j_gene: TRBJ2-1
d_gene: TRBD2
v_gene: TRBV29-1
abundance: few
CDR3aa: CSVSTSGGRNEQFF
CDR3nt: TGCAGCGTTTCGACTAGCGGGGGGCGCAATGAGCAGTTCTTC

j_gene: TRBJ2-1
d_gene: .
v_gene: TRBV7-7
abundance: .
CDR3aa: CASSLPGLGSEQFF
CDR3nt: TGTGCCAGCAGCTTACCAGGGTTGGGATCTGAGCAGTTCTTC

j_gene: TRBJ2-7
d_gene: .
v_gene: TRBV12-3/TRBV12-4
abundance: .
CDR3aa: CASSLALGSGFFYEQYF
CDR3nt: TGTGCCAGCAGTTTAGCTCTAGGATCGGGGTTTTTCTACGAGCAGTACTTC

j_gene: TRBJ1-5
d_gene: TRBD1
v_gene: TRBV7-9
abundance: .
CDR3aa: CASSQGTVNRPQHF
CDR3nt: TGTGCCAGCAGTCAGGGGACAGTTAATCGGCCCCAGCATTTT

j_gene: TRBJ1-2
d_gene: TRBD1
v_gene: TRBV12-3/TRBV12-4
abundance: few
CDR3aa: CASSRGYRGEGYTF
CDR3nt: TGTGCCAGCAGTAGGGGCTACAGGGGTGAAGGCTACACCTTC

j_gene: TRBJ1-1
d_gene: .
v_gene: TRBV30
abundance: few
CDR3aa: CAWSPGRGYSEAFF
CDR3nt: TGTGCCTGGAGCCCGGGCAGGGGATACTCTGAAGCTTTCTTT

j_gene: TRBJ2-1
d_gene: TRBD2
v_gene: TRBV14
abundance: few
CDR3aa: CASSPTLAGNRNEQFF
CDR3nt: TGTGCCAGCAGCCCGACCCTAGCGGGGAACCGAAATGAGCAGTTCTTC

j_gene: TRBJ2-5
d_gene: TRBD2
v_gene: TRBV6-5
abundance: many
CDR3aa: CASSLWTSRETQYF
CDR3nt: TGTGCCAGCAGTCTTTGGACTAGCAGGGAGACCCAGTACTTC

j_gene: TRBJ2-5
d_gene: .
v_gene: TRBV6-5
abundance: .
CDR3aa: CASRVQETQYF
CDR3nt: TGTGCCAGCAGGGTCCAAGAGACCCAGTACTTC

j_gene: TRBJ2-5
d_gene: TRBD2
v_gene: TRBV29-1
abundance: .
CDR3aa: CSSKRGPPSQETQYF
CDR3nt: TGCAGCTCCAAGCGGGGACCACCCTCCCAAGAGACCCAGTACTTC

j_gene: TRBJ1-5
d_gene: .
v_gene: TRBV7-2
abundance: .
CDR3aa: CASSLSPGTSNQPQHF
CDR3nt: TGTGCCAGCAGCTTGAGTCCAGGAACCAGCAATCAGCCCCAGCATTTT

j_gene: TRBJ1-1
d_gene: .
v_gene: TRBV20-1
abundance: .
CDR3aa: CSARGRDGQLNTEAFF
CDR3nt: TGCAGTGCTAGAGGACGGGACGGACAGCTGAACACTGAAGCTTTCTTT

j_gene: TRBJ1-2
d_gene: TRBD1
v_gene: TRBV20-1
abundance: few
CDR3aa: CSAPGTEGGYGYTF
CDR3nt: TGCAGTGCTCCAGGGACAGAGGGTGGCTATGGCTACACCTTC

j_gene: TRBJ1-2
d_gene: .
v_gene: TRBV7-3
abundance: .
CDR3aa: CASSPDGNYGYTF
CDR3nt: TGTGCCAGCAGTCCTGACGGGAACTATGGCTACACCTTC